The 22 T cell receptor beta chains given below trace back to one sample, sequenced in a study of T cell repertoires in cytomegalovirus infection. Each CDR3 protein gets one entry after TCRdb re-called the reads with MiXCR. The sample records under 800,000 distinct CDR3 sequences, roughly 24% being singletons. The sample was CD8+ T cells from PBMCs. These TCRs come from a human donor in good health (CMV status not recorded). Some clones in this sample may be carry-over from other donors' samples.

In its sample, this clonotype was seen a few times. The chain has TRBV7-9 and TRBJ1-2, with no clear D. The CDR3 runs 12 residues. The germline V gene encodes CDR1 SEHNR and CDR2 FQNEAQ (reference sequence). V was pared by 5 bases and J by 6 bases, with 10 bases between. CDR3 in amino acids: CASSLWTDGYTF. Here the CDR3 DNA reads TGTGCCAGCAGCCTTTGGACGGATGGCTACACCTTC.

This clonotype has a single count. This chain joins TRBV20-1 and TRBJ2-1; a possible D gene is TRBD1 (6 bases). The CDR3 contains 16 residues. Germline V lookup: CDR1 DFQATT, CDR2 SNEGSKA (reference sequence). V was cut by 2 bases and J by 7 bases, with 21 bases left in between. In DNA, the CDR3 is TGCAGTGCTAGACCCCCGGACAGAACCTCGGGGAATGAGCAGTTCTTC. Translated, it gives CSARPPDRTSGNEQFF.

This clonotype was seen ten or more times. The chain employs TRBV6-1 and TRBJ1-1; tentative D call: TRBD1 (5 bases). Germline values: CDR1 MNHNS, CDR2 SASEGT. Trimming took 1 base from V and 8 from J, leaving 11 bases between them. The CDR3 spans 13 residues. Written as DNA, the CDR3 is TGTGCCAGCAGTGAAGTGCCCGGGACGGAAGCTTTCTTT. Its translation is CASSEVPGTEAFF.

Only a few counts were recorded for this clonotype. This chain uses TRBV11-3 with TRBJ2-1; D not certain. Germline V gene lookup returns CDR1 SGHNT and CDR2 YENEEA. V was clipped by 6 bases and J by 5 bases, with 11 bases between them. The CDR3 contains 13 residues. The CDR3 protein is CASRSGRNNEQFF. CDR3 bases: TGTGCCAGCAGATCAGGACGGAACAATGAGCAGTTCTTC.

The rearrangement links TRBV29-1 to TRBJ2-1; 12 nucleotides align to TRBD1. In germline, CDR1 is SQVTM, CDR2 ANQGSEA. J gave up 8 bases and V 4 bases, and 6 bases lay outside the gene matches. The CDR3 extends over 14 amino acids. CDR3 DNA sequence: TGCAGCGTTGGAGGGACAGGGGGCCTGGATGAGCAGTTCTTC. Protein product: CSVGGTGGLDEQFF.

This clonotype was seen many times. This sequence joins TRBV7-2 and TRBJ2-4; TRBD1 might be the D (6 bases). V was shortened by 4 bases and J by 5 bases, with 12 bases between the two germline ends. The germline CDR1 and CDR2 sequences are SGHTA and FQGNSA. This CDR3 region has 14 residues. This CDR3 reads CASSSRGGENIQYF. The DNA of the CDR3 is TGTGCCAGCAGCTCCCGTGGGGGCGAAAACATTCAGTACTTC.

V gene TRBV9 combines with J gene TRBJ2-1; a weak D match, TRBD1 (6 bases). With 0 bases removed from V and 1 base from J, the gap between germline ends came to 11 bases. This CDR3 region has 16 residues. The germline V gene has CDR1 SGDLS and CDR2 YYNGEE. The CDR3 DNA sequence: TGTGCCAGCAGCGTAGCGTCAGGGGTATCCTACAATGAGCAGTTCTTC. This encodes CASSVASGVSYNEQFF.

This clonotype was counted at least ten times. The V gene is TRBV7-8, the J gene TRBJ2-3; D gene ambiguous. This CDR3 region has 15 residues. V was trimmed by 3 bases and J by 1 base, leaving 11 bases between them. Germline-derived CDR1 and CDR2 are SGHVS and FQNEAQ. The CDR3 here is CASSFIIRGTDTQYF. CDR3 sequence (DNA): TGTGCCAGCAGCTTTATTATTAGGGGCACAGATACGCAGTATTTT.

V is TRBV28 and J is TRBJ2-7; D gene ambiguous. CDR1 and CDR2 from the germline V gene are MDHEN and SYDVKM. This CDR3 has 13 residues. V lost 6 bases, J lost 9 bases, and 18 bases lay in between. The CDR3 is CASSPLIHMVQYV. As DNA, the CDR3 is TGTGCCAGCAGCCCCCTCATTCATATGGTGCAGTACGTC.

The rearrangement joins TRBV7-9 to TRBJ2-1; unclear D gene. Germline V gene sequence: CDR1 SEHNR, CDR2 FQNEAQ (reference sequence). CDR3 length: 14 amino acids. V dropped 5 bases and J dropped 3 bases, with 11 bases sitting between them. CDR3: CASSPPARYNEQFF. In DNA, the CDR3 is TGTGCCAGCAGCCCCCCTGCACGCTACAATGAGCAGTTCTTC. Full variable domain (rest looked up from reference TRBV7-9 and TRBJ2-1): DTGVSQNPRHKITKRGQNVTFRCDPISEHNRLYWYRQTLGQGPEFLTYFQNEAQLEKSRLLSDRFSAERPKGSFSTLEIQRTEQGDSAMYLCASSPPARYNEQFFGPGTRLTVL.

This clonotype has ten or more counts. This chain connects TRBV19 to TRBJ1-2; TRBD1 agrees at 7 bases. The germline V gene encodes CDR1 LNHDA and CDR2 SQIVND (reference sequence). CDR3 size: 18 residues. Unmatched junction bases numbered 15, after V lost 1 base and J lost 4 bases. The CDR3 nucleotides are TGTGCCAGTAGTATAGCCATCCTCCGGGACAGCCGAATCTATGGCTACACCTTC. This gives the protein CASSIAILRDSRIYGYTF.

This clonotype was picked up a small number of times. This sequence joins TRBV12-3 or TRBV12-4 and TRBJ2-3; TRBD1 agrees at 8 bases. V was clipped by 5 bases and J by 2 bases; unmatched bases: 3. The CDR3 has 14 residues. The CDR3 reads CASSRTGITDTQYF. For the CDR3, the DNA is TGTGCCAGCAGTAGGACAGGGATCACAGATACGCAGTATTTT.

This chain connects TRBV3-1 to TRBJ1-2; D gene ambiguous. V was pared by 5 bases and J by 2 bases, with 21 bases between. Germline V gene data show CDR1 as LGHDT and CDR2 as YNNKEL (reference sequence). The CDR3 extends over 17 amino acids. The CDR3 reads CASSSKESRTGNYGYTF. The DNA of the CDR3 is TGTGCCAGCAGCTCCAAAGAAAGCCGGACGGGGAACTATGGCTACACCTTC.

This chain joins TRBV19 and TRBJ1-1; a weak D match, TRBD1 (5 bases). The V end lost 7 bases, the J end lost 7 bases, and 19 bases lay between the germline ends. Germline assignment: CDR1 LNHDA and CDR2 SQIVND (reference sequence). This CDR3 contains 14 residues. For the CDR3, the DNA is TGTGCCAGTAAAGGGGCCTCGGGAGGGTTTGAAGCTTTCTTT. As protein: CASKGASGGFEAFF.

This clonotype was recorded many times. The chain uses TRBV7-9 and TRBJ2-6; 8 bases match TRBD2. CDR3 length: 18 residues. V gave up 5 bases and J gave up 0 bases; unmatched junction bases: 9. Germline CDR1 and CDR2: SEHNR and FQNEAQ (reference sequence). The CDR3 is CASSPPAGAPSGANVLTF. CDR3 nucleotides: TGTGCCAGCAGCCCCCCAGCGGGGGCCCCCTCTGGGGCCAACGTCCTGACTTTC.

This clonotype was detected only a few times. This rearrangement joins TRBV6-5 to TRBJ1-3; 8 bases line up with TRBD1. After removal of 2 bases from V and 4 bases from J, the junction contained 10 bases not matched to a gene. Germline CDR1 reads MNHEY; CDR2 reads SVGAGI. The CDR3 is made up of 17 amino acids. CDR3 DNA: TGTGCCAGCAGTTACCTAACCGGGACAGGACCCGGAAACACCATATATTTT. This encodes CASSYLTGTGPGNTIYF.

This chain connects TRBV6-5 to TRBJ2-5; either TRBD1 or TRBD2 may fit D (5 bases each). V lost 9 bases and J lost 3, with 23 bases in between. Germline CDR1 reads MNHEY; CDR2 reads SVGAGI. The CDR3 is made up of 16 amino acids. CDR3 sequence (DNA): TGTGCCAGTAGGACTCGGCAAGGCCTACAGGAAGAGACCCAGTACTTC. It encodes CASRTRQGLQEETQYF.

This clonotype was counted between two and nine times. The J gene is TRBJ1-2, the V gene TRBV13; D call uncertain. The germline CDR1 and CDR2 sequences are PRHDT and FYEKMQ (reference sequence). With 0 bases removed from V and 6 bases from J, the gap between germline ends came to 11 bases. CDR3 length equals 14 residues. CDR3 DNA sequence: TGTGCCAGCAGCTTAGGGGTTTCGCCGAATGGCTACACCTTC. Its protein product is CASSLGVSPNGYTF.

The CDR3 reads CASSFGRGGEQYV. CDR3 nucleotide sequence: TGTGCCAGCAGCTTCGGGAGGGGAGGTGAGCAGTACGTC. The J gene is TRBJ2-7, the V gene TRBV13; TRBD2 matches 8 bases. CDR1 is PRHDT and CDR2 is FYEKMQ in the germline V gene (reference sequence). With 3 bases clipped from V and 7 bases from J, the junction kept 5 bases outside the gene matches. CDR3 size: 13 residues.

The chain couples TRBV12-3 or TRBV12-4 to TRBJ2-5; either TRBD1 or TRBD2 may fit D (5 bases each). The CDR3 totals 14 residues. V lost 7 bases and J lost 1, with 13 bases in between. CDR3 sequence: CASTFDSGQETQYF. CDR3 in DNA: TGTGCCAGCACTTTCGACAGCGGCCAAGAGACCCAGTACTTC.

V gene TRBV6-5 combines with J gene TRBJ2-1; a possible D gene is TRBD1 (6 bases). The CDR3 contains 16 residues. The ends were cut back, 6 bases at V and 5 bases at J, with 20 bases in the middle. Per germline, CDR1 MNHEY and CDR2 SVGAGI. The CDR3 reads CASRRRQVHFNNEQFF. As DNA, the CDR3 is TGTGCCAGCAGACGCCGACAGGTCCATTTTAACAATGAGCAGTTCTTC.

Details on this clonotype: This sequence may be a read error, since a much larger clone differs from it by one base. The chain is built from TRBV7-6 and TRBJ2-2, with 12 bases fitting TRBD2. Germline CDR1 SGHVS, CDR2 FNYEAQ. This CDR3 region has 18 residues. Here the CDR3 reads CASSTMTSGGPNIGELFF. The CDR3 bases are TGTGCCAGCAGCACCATGACTAGCGGGGGACCCAACATCGGGGAGCTGTTTTTT.